The sequence of this T cell receptor (beta chain) was determined in a study of T cells in Graves' hyperthyroidism and ophthalmopathy. This CDR3 is built from 16 residues. V lost 3 bases to trimming and J lost 4 bases; unmatched junction nucleotides: 7. CDR1 and CDR2 (germline): MNHEY, SMNVEV (reference sequence). A lack of ophthalmopathy progression within 18 months defined stable Graves' hyperthyroidism. Uncontrolled infection, other autoimmune disease, pregnancy or lactation barred patients from enrollment. Fresh peripheral blood, more than 8 ml of it, supplied the PBMCs. Authors of the study amplified TCR beta CDR3 regions from RNA transcripts. First-round RT-PCR with HTBI primers amplified the TCR CDR3 region. TCRdb re-called the multiplex PCR reads through MiXCR, storing one row per CDR3 protein. In the table there are about 590,000 distinct CDR3 sequences, around 14% of which are singletons.

This clonotype was obtained from a woman aged 25 to 39 with Graves' hyperthyroidism. The material sequenced was blood. The V call is TRBV27, the J call TRBJ1-5; 9 nucleotides match TRBD1. The DNA for the CDR3 is TGTGCCAGCAGTTTTGCGGGAGGGACAGGGAATCAGCCCCAGCATTTT. The encoded protein is CASSFAGGTGNQPQHF.